The 8 T cell receptor beta chains presented below share a single source sample, sequenced in a study of neurological immune-mediated disorders. TCRdb reprocessed the 5' RACE reads with MiXCR, giving one entry per CDR3 protein. Of about 79,000 distinct CDR3 sequences listed, 11% to 15% are singletons. The material sequenced was PBMCs. The origin of the receptors is a woman in her forties or fifties in good health.

This clonotype was observed many times. The chain combines TRBV20-1 with TRBJ2-7; 8 nucleotides line up with TRBD1. This CDR3 comprises 13 residues. Germline V gene sequence: CDR1 DFQATT, CDR2 SNEGSKA (reference sequence). V shed 3 bases, J shed 4 bases, and the junction held 5 bases outside the gene matches. The CDR3 DNA is TGCAGTGCTAGTAGGGACAGGAGATACGAGCAGTACTTC. Translating it yields CSASRDRRYEQYF.

This clonotype has a count of ten or more. This chain joins TRBV10-3 and TRBJ2-7; 7 nucleotides agree with TRBD2. V shed 4 bases and J 3 bases; nucleotides not matched to a gene: 6. CDR3 length: 14 amino acids. Germline loops: CDR1 ENHRY, CDR2 SYGVKD. The CDR3 DNA is TGTGCCATCAGTGCCGGGACTACCTTCTACGAGCAGTACTTC. Translating it yields CAISAGTTFYEQYF.

This chain connects TRBV5-1 to TRBJ2-3; D may match TRBD1 or TRBD2 (5 bases each). Trimming took off 4 bases at V and 2 bases at J, with 23 bases between the two ends. CDR1 and CDR2 (germline): SGHRS, YFSETQ. The CDR3 is 18 amino acids. Written as DNA, the CDR3 is TGCGCCAGCAGCCCCCAGGGTGTGGTAGCGCTAAACACAGATACGCAGTATTTT. Its translation is CASSPQGVVALNTDTQYF.

V usage is TRBV7-9 and J usage is TRBJ1-5, with 11 bases matching TRBD1. The V segment lost 1 base and the J segment 0 bases; nucleotides outside the gene matches: 11. This CDR3 has 20 residues. Per germline, CDR1 SEHNR and CDR2 FQNEAQ (reference sequence). Written as DNA, the CDR3 is TGTGCCAGCAGCTTAGGAGACGGACAGGGGGCCCAATATAGCAATCAGCCCCAGCATTTT. Protein product: CASSLGDGQGAQYSNQPQHF.

Turning to this clonotype: This may arise from a read error, as a much more abundant clone is one base away. The chain has TRBV24-1 and TRBJ2-1, with 11 nucleotides matching TRBD2. The length of the CDR3 is 14 residues. Germline V gene lookup returns CDR1 KGHDR and CDR2 SFDVKD. V was pared by 4 bases and J by 15 bases, with 10 bases of the junction left unmatched. CDR3 sequence: CATSDRIAGGPRFF. The CDR3, as DNA: TGTGCCACCAGTGACCGTATAGCGGGAGGGCCTCGGTTCTTC.

Details on this clonotype: A much larger clone is a single base away; this may be a read error. The rearrangement uses TRBV12-3 or TRBV12-4 and TRBJ1-4; tentative D call: TRBD1 (5 bases). This CDR3 spans 14 amino acids. The CDR3 region has the DNA TGTGCCAGCAGTTCCAGGGTGACTACTGAAAAACTGTTTTTT. Protein product: CASSSRVTTEKLFF.

This clonotype showed up many times. The rearrangement joins TRBV6-6 to TRBJ1-1, with D possibly matching TRBD1 (6 bases). The germline V and J ends were trimmed by 5 bases and 6 bases, with 10 bases remaining between them. This CDR3 spans 12 amino acids. Per the germline V gene, CDR1 is MNHNY and CDR2 is SVGAGI (reference sequence). CDR3 loop: CASSRQVAEAFF. The CDR3 DNA reads as TGTGCCAGCAGTCGACAGGTCGCTGAAGCTTTCTTT.

There are many counts of this clonotype. V usage is TRBV5-1 and J usage is TRBJ1-4; D is perhaps TRBD1 (6 bases). The CDR3 consists of 15 residues. The germline CDR1 and CDR2 sequences are SGHRS and YFSETQ. V was cut by 4 bases and J by 7 bases, with 17 bases left in between. CDR3 bases: TGCGCCAGCAGCACTCTACAGGGTGGGGGTGAAAAACTGTTTTTT. Residues: CASSTLQGGGEKLFF.